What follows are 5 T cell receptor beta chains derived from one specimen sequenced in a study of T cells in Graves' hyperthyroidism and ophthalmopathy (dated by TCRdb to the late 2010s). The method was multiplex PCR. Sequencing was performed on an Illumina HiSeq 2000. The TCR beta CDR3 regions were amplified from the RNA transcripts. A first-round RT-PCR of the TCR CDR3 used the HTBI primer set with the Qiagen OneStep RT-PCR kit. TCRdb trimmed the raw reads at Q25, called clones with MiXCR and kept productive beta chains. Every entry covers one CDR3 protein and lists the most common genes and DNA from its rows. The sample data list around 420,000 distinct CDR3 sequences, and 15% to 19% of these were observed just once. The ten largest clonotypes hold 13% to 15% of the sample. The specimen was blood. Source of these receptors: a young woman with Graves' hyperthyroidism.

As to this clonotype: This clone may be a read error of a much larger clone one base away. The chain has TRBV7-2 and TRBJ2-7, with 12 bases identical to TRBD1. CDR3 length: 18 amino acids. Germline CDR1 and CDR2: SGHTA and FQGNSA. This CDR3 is CVSSLVLGQGALSYEQYF. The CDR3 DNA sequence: TGTGTCAGCAGCTTAGTTTTGGGACAGGGGGCCCTCTCCTACGAGCAGTACTTC.

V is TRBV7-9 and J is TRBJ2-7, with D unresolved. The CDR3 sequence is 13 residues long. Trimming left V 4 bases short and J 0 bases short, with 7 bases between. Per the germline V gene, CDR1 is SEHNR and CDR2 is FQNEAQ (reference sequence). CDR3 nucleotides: TGTGCCAGCAGCTCTACTACCTCCTACGAGCAGTACTTC. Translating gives CASSSTTSYEQYF.

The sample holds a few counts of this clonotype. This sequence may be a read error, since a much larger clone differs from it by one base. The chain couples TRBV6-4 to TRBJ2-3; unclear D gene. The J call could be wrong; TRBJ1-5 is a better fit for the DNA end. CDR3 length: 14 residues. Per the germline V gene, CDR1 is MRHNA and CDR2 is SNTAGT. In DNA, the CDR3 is TGTGCCAGCAGTGACAGTAGCGGAACAGATACGCAGCATTTT. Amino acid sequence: CASSDSSGTDTQHF.

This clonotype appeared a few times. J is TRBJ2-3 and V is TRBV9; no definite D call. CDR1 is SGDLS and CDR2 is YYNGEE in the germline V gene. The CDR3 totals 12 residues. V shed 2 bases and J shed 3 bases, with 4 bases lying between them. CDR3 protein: CASSVHTDTQYF. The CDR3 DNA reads TGTGCCAGCAGCGTTCATACAGATACGCAGTATTTT. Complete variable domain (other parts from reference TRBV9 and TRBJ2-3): DSGVTQTPKHLITATGQRVTLRCSPRSGDLSVYWYQQSLDQGLQFLIQYYNGEERAKGNILERFSAQQFPDLHSELNLSSLELGDSALYFCASSVHTDTQYFGPGTRLTVL.

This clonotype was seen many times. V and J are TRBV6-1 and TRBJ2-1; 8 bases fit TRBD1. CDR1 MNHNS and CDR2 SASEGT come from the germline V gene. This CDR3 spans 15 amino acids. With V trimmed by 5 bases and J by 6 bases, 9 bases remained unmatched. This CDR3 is CASSRGQGWSNEQFF. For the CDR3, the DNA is TGTGCCAGCAGTCGTGGACAGGGTTGGTCCAATGAGCAGTTCTTC.